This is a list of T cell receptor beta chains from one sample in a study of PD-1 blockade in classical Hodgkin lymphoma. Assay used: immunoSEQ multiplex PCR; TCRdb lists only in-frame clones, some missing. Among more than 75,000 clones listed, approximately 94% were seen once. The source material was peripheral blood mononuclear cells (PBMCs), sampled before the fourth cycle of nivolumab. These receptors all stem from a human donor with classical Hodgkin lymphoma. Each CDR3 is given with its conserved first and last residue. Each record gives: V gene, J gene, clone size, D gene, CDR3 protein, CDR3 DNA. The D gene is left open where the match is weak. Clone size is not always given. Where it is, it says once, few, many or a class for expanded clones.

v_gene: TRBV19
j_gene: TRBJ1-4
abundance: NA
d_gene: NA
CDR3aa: CASSTGTHATNEKLFF
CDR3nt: TGTGCCAGTAGTACTGGGACACATGCAACTAATGAAAAACTGTTTTTT

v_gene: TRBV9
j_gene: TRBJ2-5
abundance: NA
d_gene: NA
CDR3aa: CASSVSYGGGGRETQYF
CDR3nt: TGTGCCAGCAGCGTATCTTATGGAGGGGGAGGGAGAGAGACCCAGTACTTC

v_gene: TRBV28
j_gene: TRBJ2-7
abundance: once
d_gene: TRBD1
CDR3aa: CASRTEQGANFYEQYF
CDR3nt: TGTGCCAGCAGAACCGAACAGGGGGCCAACTTCTACGAGCAGTACTTC

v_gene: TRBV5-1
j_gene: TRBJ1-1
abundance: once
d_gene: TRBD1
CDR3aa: CASSSEQGLANTEAFF
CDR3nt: TGCGCCAGCAGCTCTGAACAGGGGTTGGCGAACACTGAAGCTTTCTTT

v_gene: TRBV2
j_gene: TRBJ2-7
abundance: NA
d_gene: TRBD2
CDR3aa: CASSQLAGVSYEQYF
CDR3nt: TGTGCCAGCAGTCAACTAGCGGGGGTTTCCTACGAGCAGTACTTC

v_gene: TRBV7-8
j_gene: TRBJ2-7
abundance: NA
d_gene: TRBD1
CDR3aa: CASSRQGSSEQYF
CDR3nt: TGTGCCAGCAGTCGACAGGGATCGAGCGAGCAGTACTTC

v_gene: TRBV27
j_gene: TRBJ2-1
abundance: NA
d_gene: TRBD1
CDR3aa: CASSLPRDRLYNEQFF
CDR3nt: TGTGCCAGCAGTTTACCCCGGGACAGACTCTACAATGAGCAGTTCTTC

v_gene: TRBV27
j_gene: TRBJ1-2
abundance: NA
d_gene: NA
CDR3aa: CASSPAPGRHGYTF
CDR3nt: TGTGCCAGCAGTCCCGCCCCAGGGCGACATGGCTACACCTTC

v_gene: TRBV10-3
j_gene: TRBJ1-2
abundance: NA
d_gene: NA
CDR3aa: CAISESTVNYGYTF
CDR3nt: TGTGCCATCAGTGAGTCTACAGTTAACTATGGCTACACCTTC

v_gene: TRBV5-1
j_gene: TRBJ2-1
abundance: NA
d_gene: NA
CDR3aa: CASSFGYNEQFF
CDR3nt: TGCGCCAGCAGCTTTGGATACAATGAGCAGTTCTTC

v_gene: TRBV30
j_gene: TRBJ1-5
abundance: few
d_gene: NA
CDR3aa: CAWSERTDQPQHF
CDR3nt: TGTGCCTGGAGTGAAAGGACAGATCAGCCCCAGCATTTT

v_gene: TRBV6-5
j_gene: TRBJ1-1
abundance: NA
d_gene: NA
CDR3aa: CASSYAQRAFF
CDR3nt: TGTGCCAGCAGTTACGCACAGAGGGCTTTCTTT

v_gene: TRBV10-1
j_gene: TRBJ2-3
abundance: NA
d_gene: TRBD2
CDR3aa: CASSVGLAETDTQYF
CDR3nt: TGCGCCAGCAGTGTAGGACTAGCGGAGACAGATACGCAGTATTTT

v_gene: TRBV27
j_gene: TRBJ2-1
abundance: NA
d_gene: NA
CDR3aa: CASSPPGPQQQFF
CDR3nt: TGTGCCAGCAGTCCCCCGGGCCCGCAACAGCAGTTCTTC